What follows are 30 T cell receptor beta chains derived from one specimen sequenced in a study of PD-1 blockade in classical Hodgkin lymphoma. Produced via immunoSEQ multiplex PCR; TCRdb's table is partial and in-frame only. This table has more than 85,000 clones, around 90% appearing once. Every patient relapsed after autologous stem cell transplantation, and brentuximab vedotin exposure varied. The material sequenced was peripheral blood mononuclear cells (PBMCs), taken before the second cycle of nivolumab. The receptors were gathered from a human donor with classical Hodgkin lymphoma.

The chain is built from TRBV5-1 and TRBJ2-4; D possibly corresponds to TRBD1 (5 bases). The CDR3 is 17 residues long. Trimming took 3 bases from V and 0 from J, leaving 16 bases between them. The germline V gene encodes CDR1 SGHRS and CDR2 YFSETQ. In nucleotides, the CDR3 is TGCGCCAGCAGCTCTGACCAGGGTGTACTAGCCAAAAACATTCAGTACTTC. This encodes CASSSDQGVLAKNIQYF.

This rearrangement joins TRBV14 to TRBJ2-6; D might be TRBD2 (5 bases). This CDR3 contains 15 residues. Trimming cost V 3 bases and J 0 bases, with 6 bases left between them. The germline V gene encodes CDR1 SGHDN and CDR2 FVKESK. The CDR3 region is CASSQGSSGANVLTF. The CDR3 DNA reads as TGTGCCAGCAGCCAGGGGAGCTCTGGGGCCAACGTCCTGACTTTC. Looking up the rest from reference TRBV14 and TRBJ2-6 gives the full variable domain: EAGVTQFPSHSVIEKGQTVTLRCDPISGHDNLYWYRRVMGKEIKFLLHFVKESKQDESGMPNNRFLAERTGGTYSTLKVQPAELEDSGVYFCASSQGSSGANVLTFGAGSRLTVL.

V and J are TRBV28 and TRBJ2-7; D unresolved. Germline V gives CDR1 MDHEN, CDR2 SYDVKM. Between the trimmed V and J ends, which lost 2 bases and 6 bases, there was a span of 8 bases. The CDR3 runs to 12 residues. CDR3 bases: TGTGCCAGCAGTTTAATAGCTTTCGAGCAGTACTTC. Translation gives CASSLIAFEQYF.

V usage is TRBV11-3 and J usage is TRBJ2-5; TRBD1 matches at 7 bases. CDR1 and CDR2 (germline): SGHNT, YENEEA. This CDR3 region has 14 residues. J lost 6 bases, V lost 4 bases, and 8 bases had no gene match. CDR3 loop: CASSSDRVGKTQYF. The CDR3 DNA follows: TGTGCCAGCAGCTCCGACAGGGTGGGAAAGACCCAGTACTTC.

The chain links TRBV10-1 to TRBJ2-3, with 7 bases that match TRBD1. The CDR3 has 17 residues. Trimming removed 6 bases from V and 2 bases from J; junction bases left unmatched: 14. Germline assignment: CDR1 WNHNN and CDR2 SYGVQD (reference sequence). The CDR3 DNA is TGCGCCAGCAGACCAAACAGGGGCGAAAGAGCCACAGATACGCAGTATTTT. This codes for CASRPNRGERATDTQYF.

The chain employs TRBV4-2 and TRBJ1-2; possibly TRBD1 for D (6 bases). CDR3 length: 15 amino acids. From germline, CDR1 is LGHNA and CDR2 YNFKEQ. V lost 1 base and J 3 bases, leaving 12 bases between the germline ends. Here the CDR3 reads CASSQVQGADYGYTF. The CDR3, as DNA: TGTGCCAGCAGCCAAGTACAGGGTGCGGACTATGGCTACACCTTC.

J is TRBJ2-7 and V is TRBV6-6; D ambiguous. The CDR3 is made up of 14 amino acids. Germline V gives CDR1 MNHNY, CDR2 SVGAGI (reference sequence). V was clipped by 6 bases and J by 2 bases, with 14 bases between them. In nucleotides, the CDR3 is TGTGCCAGCAGGGATTCTGGGTTTGCCTACGAGCAGTACTTC. Amino acids: CASRDSGFAYEQYF.

The rearrangement links TRBV7-6 to TRBJ2-1; D possibly corresponds to TRBD2 (7 bases). Trimming stripped 7 bases from V and 3 bases from J, with 22 bases between. Germline V gives CDR1 SGHVS, CDR2 FNYEAQ. The CDR3 runs to 17 residues. CDR3 protein: CASTDDGGASGYNEQFF. The CDR3 bases are TGTGCCAGCACCGATGATGGGGGGGCTAGCGGCTACAATGAGCAGTTCTTC.

The chain is built from TRBV9 and TRBJ1-1, with no clear D. This CDR3 has 14 amino acids. Trimming took off 2 bases at V and 0 bases at J, with 8 bases between the two ends. CDR1 and CDR2 from the germline V gene are SGDLS and YYNGEE. CDR3 protein: CASSVYMMNTEAFF. For the CDR3, the DNA is TGTGCCAGCAGCGTCTATATGATGAACACTGAAGCTTTCTTT.

In its sample, this clone was seen once. J is TRBJ2-6 and V is TRBV29-1; D remains unclear. Between the trimmed V and J ends, which lost 3 bases and 1 base, there was a span of 4 bases. This CDR3 spans 13 amino acids. CDR1 is SQVTM, CDR2 ANQGSEA, per germline. The chain's CDR3 is CSVDESGANVLTF. The CDR3 DNA is TGCAGCGTTGACGAATCTGGGGCCAACGTCCTGACTTTC.

This clone has just a few counts. The gene calls are TRBV30 and TRBJ1-1; 7 bases fit TRBD1. The germline gives CDR1 GTSNPN, CDR2 SVGIG (reference sequence). This CDR3 has 15 residues. V shed 2 bases and J 1 base; nucleotides not matched to a gene: 7. CDR3 DNA: TGTGCCTGGAGTACGGACAGGAAGGCGAACACTGAAGCTTTCTTT. As protein: CAWSTDRKANTEAFF.

This clone was observed a single time. The chain has TRBV28 and TRBJ1-2; no definite D call. Looked up from germline, CDR1 is MDHEN and CDR2 is SYDVKM. The V end was cut by 3 bases, the J end by 7 bases, with 15 bases between. This CDR3 has 14 amino acids. The CDR3 protein is CASSFPPTSAGYTF. CDR3 DNA: TGTGCCAGCAGTTTCCCTCCAACCTCAGCTGGCTACACCTTC.

The chain recombines TRBV27 with TRBJ1-3; D ambiguous. Trimming left V 2 bases short and J 0 bases short, with 5 bases between. Germline CDR1 and CDR2: MNHEY and SMNVEV (reference sequence). This CDR3 comprises 14 residues. This chain's CDR3 is CASSLTLSGNTIYF. As DNA, the CDR3 is TGTGCCAGCAGTTTAACACTCTCTGGAAACACCATATATTTT.

The rearrangement links TRBV29-1 to TRBJ2-5; D unresolved. The CDR3 consists of 9 residues. The V end was cut by 4 bases, the J end by 4 bases, with 1 base between. CDR1 and CDR2 from the germline V gene are SQVTM and ANQGSEA. CDR3 loop: CSVGETQYF. The CDR3 coding sequence is TGCAGCGTTGGAGAGACCCAGTACTTC.

This rearrangement joins TRBV27 to TRBJ2-1, with a possible D match to TRBD1 (6 bases). CDR1 is MNHEY, CDR2 SMNVEV, per germline (reference sequence). V was pared by 1 base and J by 10 bases, with 11 bases between. The CDR3 spans 13 residues. The CDR3 is CASSLYTGLEQFF. In DNA, the CDR3 is TGTGCCAGCAGTTTATACACAGGGTTGGAGCAGTTCTTC.

Worth noting for this clone: One junction end does not reproduce the germline sequence, and a read error may be involved. The genes are TRBV2 and TRBJ2-7; the match to TRBD2 covers 7 bases. The CDR3 totals 12 residues. Germline values: CDR1 SNHLY, CDR2 FYNNEI. The CDR3 DNA reads TGTGCCAGCAGTGAAGCGAAAGGGAGGGGACACTTC. This codes for CASSEAKGRGHF.

The chain uses TRBV5-1 and TRBJ1-1; tentative D call: TRBD1 (6 bases). The ends were cut back, 6 bases at V and 1 base at J, with 19 bases in the middle. The CDR3 has 16 amino acids. The V gene's germline CDR1 is SGHRS and CDR2 YFSETQ. The DNA of the CDR3 is TGCGCCAGCACCACCGAACCCCAGGGGAGGAACACTGAAGCTTTCTTT. Its translation: CASTTEPQGRNTEAFF.

This clone was observed once. The chain employs TRBV7-3 and TRBJ2-2; tentative D call: TRBD1 (6 bases). CDR1 is SGHTA, CDR2 FQGTGA, per germline. The CDR3 totals 14 residues. The ends were cut back, 5 bases at V and 3 bases at J, with 10 bases in the middle. The CDR3 DNA follows: TGTGCCAGCAGCGCCAGACAGGACACCGGGGAGCTGTTTTTT. It specifies CASSARQDTGELFF.

The rearrangement joins TRBV18 to TRBJ2-5; D might be TRBD2 (5 bases). CDR1 is KGHSH and CDR2 is LQKENI in the germline V gene. This CDR3 has 14 amino acids. Trimming pared 1 base from V and 3 bases from J, leaving 9 bases between. DNA of the CDR3: TGTGCCAGCTCACCACGAGGAGGTGAAGAGACCCAGTACTTC. Protein product: CASSPRGGEETQYF.

The rearrangement joins TRBV7-8 to TRBJ2-1; 13 nucleotides agree with TRBD2. The CDR3 consists of 16 residues. Germline values: CDR1 SGHVS, CDR2 FQNEAQ. Losses at the gene ends were 4 bases for V and 8 bases for J; bases not matched to a gene: 8. Here the CDR3 DNA reads TGTGCCAGCAGCTACTCCCGGACTAGCGGGAGCCATGAGCAGTTCTTC. It specifies CASSYSRTSGSHEQFF.

The chain uses TRBV10-3 and TRBJ2-7, with 9 bases aligning to TRBD1. The CDR3 runs to 14 residues. Germline V gives CDR1 ENHRY, CDR2 SYGVKD. The J segment lost 5 bases and the V segment lost 6 bases, leaving 8 bases of the junction unmatched. Here the CDR3 reads CAIRATGGQNEQYF. Written as DNA, the CDR3 is TGTGCCATCAGAGCTACAGGGGGCCAAAACGAGCAGTACTTC.

This chain links TRBV27 with TRBJ1-5; D is unclear. V was clipped by 5 bases and J by 6 bases, with 8 bases between them. Germline loops: CDR1 MNHEY, CDR2 SMNVEV (reference sequence). This CDR3 is built from 12 residues. The CDR3 spells CASSPHGQPQHF. Here the CDR3 DNA reads TGTGCCAGCAGTCCACATGGTCAGCCCCAGCATTTT.

The chain employs TRBV6-5 and TRBJ2-5, with TRBD2 as a possible D gene (6 bases). The V gene lost 0 bases and the J gene lost 5 bases, with 7 bases spanning the gap. Germline-derived CDR1 and CDR2 are MNHEY and SVGAGI. The CDR3 totals 13 residues. The CDR3 is CASSYSRGETQYF. CDR3 DNA: TGTGCCAGCAGTTACTCCCGGGGGGAGACCCAGTACTTC.

The rearrangement joins TRBV6-6 to TRBJ2-7; D possibly corresponds to TRBD2 (6 bases). Germline CDR1 MNHNY, CDR2 SVGAGI (reference sequence). The CDR3 runs 15 residues. Trimming shortened V by 0 bases and J by 4 bases, and 13 bases separated the two germline ends. The CDR3: CASSYSPTSKYEQYF. The CDR3 nucleotides are TGTGCCAGCAGTTACTCGCCGACTAGTAAATACGAGCAGTACTTC.

This rearrangement joins TRBV6-4 to TRBJ1-1; the match to TRBD1 covers 8 bases. With 2 bases clipped from V and 4 bases from J, the junction kept 6 bases outside the gene matches. Germline CDR1 reads MRHNA; CDR2 reads SNTAGT. The CDR3 is 15 amino acids. The CDR3: CASSDPRQGSTEAFF. In DNA, the CDR3 is TGTGCCAGCAGTGACCCCCGACAGGGGAGCACTGAAGCTTTCTTT.

This chain connects TRBV11-1 to TRBJ1-2; 7 bases agree with TRBD1. Germline CDR1 and CDR2: SGHAT and FQDESV (reference sequence). The length of the CDR3 is 14 residues. V was clipped by 3 bases and J by 7 bases; unmatched bases: 8. The CDR3 loop reads CASSFLGGTVGYTF. CDR3 in DNA: TGTGCCAGCAGCTTTTTGGGCGGGACAGTTGGCTACACCTTC.

The chain recombines TRBV9 with TRBJ2-1; D assignment may be TRBD1 or TRBD2 (5 bases each). Germline V gives CDR1 SGDLS, CDR2 YYNGEE. This CDR3 region has 20 residues. Trimming removed 4 bases at V and 0 bases at J, with 26 bases between. The CDR3 coding sequence is TGTGCCAGCAGCTCGAGAGGGGAAGGGAGATGGCGGAGCTCCTACAATGAGCAGTTCTTC. Translation gives CASSSRGEGRWRSSYNEQFF.

This clone was detected once. V and J are TRBV7-9 and TRBJ2-5, with TRBD1 matching 7 bases. CDR3 size: 16 residues. The germline V gene has CDR1 SEHNR and CDR2 FQNEAQ (reference sequence). The trim removed 0 bases at V and 4 bases at J, leaving 8 bases unmatched. The CDR3 DNA is TGTGCCAGCAGCTTAGCGCAACAGGGGCGGCGAGAGACCCAGTACTTC. Translating gives CASSLAQQGRRETQYF.

CDR3: CATSRDLASSYNEQFF. CDR3 DNA sequence: TGTGCCACCAGCAGAGATCTCGCGAGCTCCTACAATGAGCAGTTCTTC. The chain links TRBV15 to TRBJ2-1; no definite D call. The CDR3 consists of 16 residues. Trimming stripped 0 bases from V and 0 bases from J, with 9 bases between. Germline V gene sequence: CDR1 LNHNV, CDR2 YYDKDF (reference sequence). Using reference TRBV15 and TRBJ2-1 for the parts outside the CDR3, the full variable domain is DAMVIQNPRYQVTQFGKPVTLSCSQTLNHNVMYWYQQKSSQAPKLLFHYYDKDFNNEADTPDNFQSRRPNTSFCFLDIRSPGLGDTAMYLCATSRDLASSYNEQFFGPGTRLTVL.

This chain joins TRBV9 and TRBJ2-3, with 8 nucleotides matching TRBD1. Germline CDR1 is SGDLS and CDR2 is YYNGEE. J was trimmed by 4 bases and V by 0 bases; bases with no gene match: 4. The CDR3 contains 15 residues. This CDR3 reads CASSVAPGGPDTQYF. CDR3 in DNA: TGTGCCAGCAGCGTAGCTCCAGGGGGCCCAGATACGCAGTATTTT.